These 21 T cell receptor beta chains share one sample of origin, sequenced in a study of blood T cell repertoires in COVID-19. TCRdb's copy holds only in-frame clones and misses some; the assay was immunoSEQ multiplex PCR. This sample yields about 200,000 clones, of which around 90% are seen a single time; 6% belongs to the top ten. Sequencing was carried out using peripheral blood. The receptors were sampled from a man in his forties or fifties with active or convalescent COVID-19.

The CDR3 reads CASSPASVLTYNEQFF. Written as DNA, the CDR3 is TGTGCCAGCAGTCCGGCTAGCGTGCTTACCTACAATGAGCAGTTCTTC. The gene calls are TRBV27 and TRBJ2-1; D perhaps matches TRBD2 (6 bases). Per germline, CDR1 MNHEY and CDR2 SMNVEV (reference sequence). V lost 5 bases to trimming and J lost 2 bases, with 16 bases between them. This CDR3 spans 16 amino acids.

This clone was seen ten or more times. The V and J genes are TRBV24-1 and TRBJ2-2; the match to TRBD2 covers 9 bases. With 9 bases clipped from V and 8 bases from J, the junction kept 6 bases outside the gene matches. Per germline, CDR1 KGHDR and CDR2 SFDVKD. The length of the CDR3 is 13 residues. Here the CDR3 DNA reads TGTGCCACCGCTAGCGGGGCTGAAGGGGAGCTGTTTTTT. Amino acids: CATASGAEGELFF.

This CDR3 reads CAISESPIGANYGYTF. The CDR3 DNA sequence: TGTGCCATCAGTGAGTCTCCAATTGGAGCTAACTATGGCTACACCTTC. The chain recombines TRBV10-3 with TRBJ1-2, with D unclear. V gave up 0 bases and J gave up 0 bases, with 11 bases separating them. Per the germline V gene, CDR1 is ENHRY and CDR2 is SYGVKD. The CDR3 is made up of 16 amino acids.

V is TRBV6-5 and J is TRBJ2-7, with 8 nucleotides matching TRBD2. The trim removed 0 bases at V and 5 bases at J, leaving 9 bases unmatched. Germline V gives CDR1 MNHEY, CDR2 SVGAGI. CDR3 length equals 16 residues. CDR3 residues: CASSYSVAGGWDEQYF. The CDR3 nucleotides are TGTGCCAGCAGTTACTCGGTGGCGGGAGGTTGGGACGAGCAGTACTTC.

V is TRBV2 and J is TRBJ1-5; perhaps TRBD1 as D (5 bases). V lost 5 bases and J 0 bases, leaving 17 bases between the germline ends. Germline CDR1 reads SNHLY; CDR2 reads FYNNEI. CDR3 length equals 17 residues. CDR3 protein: CASSPGWGGISNQPQHF. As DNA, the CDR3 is TGTGCCAGCAGTCCTGGATGGGGGGGGATTAGCAATCAGCCCCAGCATTTT.

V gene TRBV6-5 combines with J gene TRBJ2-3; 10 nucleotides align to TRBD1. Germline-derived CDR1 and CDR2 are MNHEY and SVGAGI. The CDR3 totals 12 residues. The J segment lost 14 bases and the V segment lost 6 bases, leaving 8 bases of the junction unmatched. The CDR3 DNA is TGTGCCAGCAGACGGGGGACAGGGGAGGCGTATTTT. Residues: CASRRGTGEAYF.

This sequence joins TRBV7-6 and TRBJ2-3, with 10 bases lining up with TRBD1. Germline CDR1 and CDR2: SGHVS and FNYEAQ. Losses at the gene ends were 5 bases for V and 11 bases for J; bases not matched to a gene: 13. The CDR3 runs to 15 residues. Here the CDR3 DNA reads TGTGCCAGCAGCCTAGACAGGGGGCCACCCGACGGGCAGTATTTT. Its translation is CASSLDRGPPDGQYF.

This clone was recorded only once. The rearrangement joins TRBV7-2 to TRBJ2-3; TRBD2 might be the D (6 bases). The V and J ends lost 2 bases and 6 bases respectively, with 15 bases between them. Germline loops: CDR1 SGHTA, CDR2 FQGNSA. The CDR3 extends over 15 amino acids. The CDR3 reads CASSLIISAGDTQYF. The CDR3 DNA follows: TGTGCCAGCAGCTTAATTATCTCGGCGGGGGATACGCAGTATTTT.

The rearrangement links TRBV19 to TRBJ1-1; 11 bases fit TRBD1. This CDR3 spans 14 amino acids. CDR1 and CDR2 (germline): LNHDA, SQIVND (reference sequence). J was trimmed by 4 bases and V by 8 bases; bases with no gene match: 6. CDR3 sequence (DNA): TGTGCCAGTGGCCGGACAGGGGGCTCCACTGAAGCTTTCTTT. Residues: CASGRTGGSTEAFF.

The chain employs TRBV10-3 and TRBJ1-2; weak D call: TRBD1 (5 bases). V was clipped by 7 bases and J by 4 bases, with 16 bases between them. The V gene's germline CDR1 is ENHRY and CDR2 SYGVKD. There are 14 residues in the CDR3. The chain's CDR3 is CAINTETASYGYTF. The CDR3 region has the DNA TGTGCCATCAACACAGAGACAGCGAGCTATGGCTACACCTTC.

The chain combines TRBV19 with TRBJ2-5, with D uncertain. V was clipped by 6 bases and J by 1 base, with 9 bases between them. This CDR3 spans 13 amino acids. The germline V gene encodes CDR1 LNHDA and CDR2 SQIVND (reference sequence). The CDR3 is CASRNTFQETQYF. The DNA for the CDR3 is TGTGCCAGTAGAAATACATTCCAAGAGACCCAGTACTTC.

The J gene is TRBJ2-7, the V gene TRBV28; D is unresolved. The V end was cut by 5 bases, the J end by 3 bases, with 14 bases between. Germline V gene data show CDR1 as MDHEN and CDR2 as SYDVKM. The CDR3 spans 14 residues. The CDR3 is CASSPAERLYEQYF. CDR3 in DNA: TGTGCCAGCAGTCCCGCGGAGCGACTCTACGAGCAGTACTTC.

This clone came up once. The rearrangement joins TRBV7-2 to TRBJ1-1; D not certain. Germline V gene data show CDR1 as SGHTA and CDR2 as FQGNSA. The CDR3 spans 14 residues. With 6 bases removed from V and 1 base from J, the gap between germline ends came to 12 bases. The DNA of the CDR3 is TGTGCCAGCAGGCCTAGACCCACGAACACTGAAGCTTTCTTT. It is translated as CASRPRPTNTEAFF.

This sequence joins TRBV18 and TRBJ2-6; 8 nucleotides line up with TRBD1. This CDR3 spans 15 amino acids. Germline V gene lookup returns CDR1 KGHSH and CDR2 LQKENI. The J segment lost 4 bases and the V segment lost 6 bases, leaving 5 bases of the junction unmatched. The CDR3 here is CASSPTGAGANVLTF. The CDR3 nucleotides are TGTGCCAGCTCTCCGACAGGGGCCGGGGCCAACGTCCTGACTTTC.

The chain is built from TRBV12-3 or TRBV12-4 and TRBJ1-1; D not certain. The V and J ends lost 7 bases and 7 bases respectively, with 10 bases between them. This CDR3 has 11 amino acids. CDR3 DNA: TGTGCCAGCACCCGGGTTGGTGAAGCTTTCTTT. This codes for CASTRVGEAFF.

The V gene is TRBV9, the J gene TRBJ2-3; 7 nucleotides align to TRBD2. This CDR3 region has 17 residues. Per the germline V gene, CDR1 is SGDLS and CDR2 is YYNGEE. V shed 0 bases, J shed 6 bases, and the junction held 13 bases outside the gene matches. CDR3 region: CASSVAAGAMSTDTQYF. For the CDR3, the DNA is TGTGCCAGCAGCGTAGCCGCGGGAGCCATGTCCACGGATACGCAGTATTTT.

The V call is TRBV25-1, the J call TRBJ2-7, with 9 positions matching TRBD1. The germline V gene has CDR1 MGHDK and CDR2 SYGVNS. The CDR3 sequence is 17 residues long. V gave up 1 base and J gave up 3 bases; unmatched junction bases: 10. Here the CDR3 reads CASSESAPGTGNYEQYF. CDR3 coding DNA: TGTGCCAGCAGTGAATCAGCACCCGGGACAGGGAACTACGAGCAGTACTTC.

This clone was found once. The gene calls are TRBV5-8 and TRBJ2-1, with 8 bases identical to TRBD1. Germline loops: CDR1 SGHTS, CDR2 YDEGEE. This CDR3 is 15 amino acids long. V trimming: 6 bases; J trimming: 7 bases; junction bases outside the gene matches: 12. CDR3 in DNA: TGTGCCAGCACCAAATCAGGGGGCCGGCTGAATGAGCAGTTCTTC. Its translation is CASTKSGGRLNEQFF. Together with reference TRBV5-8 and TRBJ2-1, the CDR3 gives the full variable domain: EAGVTQSPTHLIKTRGQQATLRCSPISGHTSVYWYQQALGLGLQFLLWYDEGEERNRGNFPPRFSGRQFPNYSSELNVNALELEDSALYLCASTKSGGRLNEQFFGPGTRLTVL.

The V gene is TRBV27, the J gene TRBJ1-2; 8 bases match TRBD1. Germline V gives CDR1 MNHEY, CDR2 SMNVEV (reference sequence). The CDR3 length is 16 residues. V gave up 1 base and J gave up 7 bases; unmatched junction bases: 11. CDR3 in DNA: TGTGCCAGCAGTTTATTCCCCCAGACAGGGGATAGTGGCTACACCTTC. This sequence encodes CASSLFPQTGDSGYTF.

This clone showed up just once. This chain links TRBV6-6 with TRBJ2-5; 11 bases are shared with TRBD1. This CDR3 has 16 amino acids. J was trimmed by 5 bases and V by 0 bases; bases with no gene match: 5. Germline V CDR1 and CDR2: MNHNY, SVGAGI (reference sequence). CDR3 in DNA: TGTGCCAGCAGTTACTCGGCCAGGACAGGGGGCGAGACCCAGTACTTC. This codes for CASSYSARTGGETQYF.

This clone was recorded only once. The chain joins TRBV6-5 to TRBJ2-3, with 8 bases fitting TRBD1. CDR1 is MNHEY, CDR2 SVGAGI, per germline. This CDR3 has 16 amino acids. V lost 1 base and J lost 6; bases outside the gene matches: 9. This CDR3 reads CASSYFQGAPWDTQYF. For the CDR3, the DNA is TGTGCCAGCAGTTACTTCCAGGGGGCGCCCTGGGATACGCAGTATTTT.